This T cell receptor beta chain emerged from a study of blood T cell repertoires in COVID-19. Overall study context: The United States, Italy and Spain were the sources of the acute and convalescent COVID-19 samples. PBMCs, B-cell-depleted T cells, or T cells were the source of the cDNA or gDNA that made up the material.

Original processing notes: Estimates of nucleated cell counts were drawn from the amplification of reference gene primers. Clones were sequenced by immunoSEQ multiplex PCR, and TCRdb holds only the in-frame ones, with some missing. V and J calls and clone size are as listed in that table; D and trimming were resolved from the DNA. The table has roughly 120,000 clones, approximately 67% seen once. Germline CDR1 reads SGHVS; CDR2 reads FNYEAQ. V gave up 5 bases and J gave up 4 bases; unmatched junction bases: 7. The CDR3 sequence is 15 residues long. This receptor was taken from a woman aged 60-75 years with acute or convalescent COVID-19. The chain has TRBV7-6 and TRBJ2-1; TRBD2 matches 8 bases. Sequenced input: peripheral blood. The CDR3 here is CASSVSGGPYNEQFF. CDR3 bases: TGTGCCAGCAGCGTGAGCGGGGGCCCTTACAATGAGCAGTTCTTC.